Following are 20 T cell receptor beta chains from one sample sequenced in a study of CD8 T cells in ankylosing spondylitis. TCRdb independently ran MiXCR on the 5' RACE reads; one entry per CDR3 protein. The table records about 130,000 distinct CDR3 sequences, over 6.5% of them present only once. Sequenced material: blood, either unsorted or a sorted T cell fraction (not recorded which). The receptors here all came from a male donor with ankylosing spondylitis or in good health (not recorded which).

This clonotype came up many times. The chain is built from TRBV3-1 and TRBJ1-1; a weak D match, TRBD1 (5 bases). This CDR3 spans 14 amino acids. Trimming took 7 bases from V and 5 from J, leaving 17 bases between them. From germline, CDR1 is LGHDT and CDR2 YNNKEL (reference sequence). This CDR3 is CASTNYGASTEAFF. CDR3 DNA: TGTGCCAGCACCAACTACGGGGCTTCGACTGAAGCTTTCTTT. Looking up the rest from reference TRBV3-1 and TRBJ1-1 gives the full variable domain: DTAVSQTPKYLVTQMGNDKSIKCEQNLGHDTMYWYKQDSKKFLKIMFSYNNKELIINETVPNRFSPKSPDKAHLNLHINSLELGDSAVYFCASTNYGASTEAFFGQGTRLTVV.

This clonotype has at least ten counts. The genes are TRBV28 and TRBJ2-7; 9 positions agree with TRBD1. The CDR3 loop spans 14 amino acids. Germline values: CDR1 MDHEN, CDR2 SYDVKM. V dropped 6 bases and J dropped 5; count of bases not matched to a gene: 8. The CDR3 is CASSAWTGEDEQYF. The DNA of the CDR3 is TGTGCCAGCAGCGCGTGGACAGGGGAGGACGAGCAGTACTTC.

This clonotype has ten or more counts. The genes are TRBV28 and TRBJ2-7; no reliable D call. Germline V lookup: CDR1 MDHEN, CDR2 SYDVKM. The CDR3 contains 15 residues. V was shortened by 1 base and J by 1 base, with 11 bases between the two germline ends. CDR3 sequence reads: CASSLYGSRSYEQYF. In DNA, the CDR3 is TGTGCCAGCAGTTTATACGGATCCCGTTCCTACGAGCAGTACTTC.

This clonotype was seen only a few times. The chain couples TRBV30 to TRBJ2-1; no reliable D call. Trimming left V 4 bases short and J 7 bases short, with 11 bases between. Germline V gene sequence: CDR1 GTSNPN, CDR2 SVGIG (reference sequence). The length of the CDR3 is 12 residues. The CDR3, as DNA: TGTGCCTGGAATGTTGCCAAAAATGAGCAGTTCTTC. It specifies CAWNVAKNEQFF.

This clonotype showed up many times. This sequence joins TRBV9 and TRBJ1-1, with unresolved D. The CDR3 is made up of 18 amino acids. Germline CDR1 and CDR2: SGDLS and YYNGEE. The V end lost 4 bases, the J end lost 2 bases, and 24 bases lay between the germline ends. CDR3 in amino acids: CASSPARGGSYQNTEAFF. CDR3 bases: TGTGCCAGCAGCCCCGCCCGGGGAGGGTCTTATCAAAACACTGAAGCTTTCTTT.

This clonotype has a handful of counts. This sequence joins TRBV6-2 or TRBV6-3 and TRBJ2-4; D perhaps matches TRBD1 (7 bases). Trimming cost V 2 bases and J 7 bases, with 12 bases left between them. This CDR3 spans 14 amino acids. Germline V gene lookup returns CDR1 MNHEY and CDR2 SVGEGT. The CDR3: CASSYRETGNIQYF. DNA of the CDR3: TGTGCCAGCAGTTACCGGGAGACAGGGAACATTCAGTACTTC.

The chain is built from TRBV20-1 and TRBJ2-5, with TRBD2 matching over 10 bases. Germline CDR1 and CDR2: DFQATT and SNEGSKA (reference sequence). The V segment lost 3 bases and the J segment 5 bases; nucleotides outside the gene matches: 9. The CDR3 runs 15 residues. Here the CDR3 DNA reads TGCAGTGCTAGTGAAAGCGGGAGGGCAGGGGAGACCCAGTACTTC. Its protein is CSASESGRAGETQYF.

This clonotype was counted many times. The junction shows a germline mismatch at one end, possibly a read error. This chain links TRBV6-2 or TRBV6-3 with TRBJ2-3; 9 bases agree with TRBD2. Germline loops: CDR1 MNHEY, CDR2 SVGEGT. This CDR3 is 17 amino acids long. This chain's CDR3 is CASSYPPGASGAPTPYF. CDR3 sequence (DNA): TGTGCCAGCAGTTACCCGCCCGGAGCTAGCGGGGCCCCAACGCCGTATTTT.

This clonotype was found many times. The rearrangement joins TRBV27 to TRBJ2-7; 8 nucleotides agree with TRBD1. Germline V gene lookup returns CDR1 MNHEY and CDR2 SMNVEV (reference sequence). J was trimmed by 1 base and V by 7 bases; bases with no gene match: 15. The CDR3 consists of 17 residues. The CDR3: CASTPRGTGYGSYEQYF. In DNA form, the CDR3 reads TGTGCCAGCACCCCACGGGGGACAGGTTATGGATCCTACGAGCAGTACTTC.

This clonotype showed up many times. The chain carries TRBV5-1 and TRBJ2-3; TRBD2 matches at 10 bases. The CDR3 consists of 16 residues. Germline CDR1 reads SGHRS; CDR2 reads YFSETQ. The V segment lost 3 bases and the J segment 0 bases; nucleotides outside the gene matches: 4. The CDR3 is CASSWTSGLSTDTQYF. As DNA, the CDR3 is TGCGCCAGCAGCTGGACTAGCGGCCTAAGCACAGATACGCAGTATTTT.

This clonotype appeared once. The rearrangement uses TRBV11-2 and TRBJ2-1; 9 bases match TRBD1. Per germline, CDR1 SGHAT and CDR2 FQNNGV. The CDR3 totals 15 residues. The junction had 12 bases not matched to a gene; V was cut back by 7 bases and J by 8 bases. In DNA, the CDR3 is TGTGCCAGCACCCCAGGGGACAGGGCTTTCGATGAGCAGTTCTTC. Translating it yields CASTPGDRAFDEQFF.

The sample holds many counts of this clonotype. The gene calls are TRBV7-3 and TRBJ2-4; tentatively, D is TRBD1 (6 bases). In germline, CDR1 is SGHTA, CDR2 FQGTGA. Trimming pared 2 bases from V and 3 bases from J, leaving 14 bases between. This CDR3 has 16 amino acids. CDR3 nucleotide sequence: TGTGCCAGCAGCTTACACTCGACAGGCATCAAAAACATTCAGTACTTC. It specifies CASSLHSTGIKNIQYF.

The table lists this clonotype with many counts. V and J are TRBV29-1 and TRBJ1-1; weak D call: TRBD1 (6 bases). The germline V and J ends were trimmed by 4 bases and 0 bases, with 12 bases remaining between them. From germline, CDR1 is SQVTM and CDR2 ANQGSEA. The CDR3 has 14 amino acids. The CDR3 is CSVAGQRMNTEAFF. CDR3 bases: TGCAGCGTTGCCGGACAGAGAATGAACACTGAAGCTTTCTTT.

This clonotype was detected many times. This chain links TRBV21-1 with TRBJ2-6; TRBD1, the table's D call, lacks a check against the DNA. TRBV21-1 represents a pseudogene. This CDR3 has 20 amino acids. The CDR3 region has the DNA TGTGCCAGCAGCAAAGCGAGCCGGGACAGGATTTTCTCTGGGGCCAACGTCCTGACTTTC. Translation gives CASSKASRDRIFSGANVLTF.

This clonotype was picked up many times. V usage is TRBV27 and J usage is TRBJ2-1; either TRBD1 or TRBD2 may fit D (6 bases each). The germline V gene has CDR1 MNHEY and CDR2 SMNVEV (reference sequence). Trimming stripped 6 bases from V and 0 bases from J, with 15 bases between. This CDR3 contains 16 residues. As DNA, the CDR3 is TGTGCCAGCAGCCCGACCACGGGGGCCTCCTACAATGAGCAGTTCTTC. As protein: CASSPTTGASYNEQFF.

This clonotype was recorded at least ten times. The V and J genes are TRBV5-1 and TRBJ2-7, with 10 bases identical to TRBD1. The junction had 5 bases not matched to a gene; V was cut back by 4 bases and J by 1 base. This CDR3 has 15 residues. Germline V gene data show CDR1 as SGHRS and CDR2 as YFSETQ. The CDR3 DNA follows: TGCGCCAGCAGCCCCGGGACAGGGGAATCCTACGAGCAGTACTTC. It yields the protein CASSPGTGESYEQYF.

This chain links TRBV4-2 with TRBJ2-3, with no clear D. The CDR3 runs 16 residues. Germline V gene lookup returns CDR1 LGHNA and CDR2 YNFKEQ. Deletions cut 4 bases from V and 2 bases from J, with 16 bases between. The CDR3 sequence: CASSPGVMGPTDTQYF. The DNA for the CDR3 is TGTGCCAGCAGCCCTGGTGTGATGGGCCCCACAGATACGCAGTATTTT.

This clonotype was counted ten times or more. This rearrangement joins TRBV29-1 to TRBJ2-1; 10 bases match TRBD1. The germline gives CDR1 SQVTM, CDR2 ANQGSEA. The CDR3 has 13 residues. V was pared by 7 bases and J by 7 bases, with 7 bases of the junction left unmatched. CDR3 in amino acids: CSADRGLWNEQFF. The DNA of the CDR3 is TGCAGCGCAGACAGGGGGCTTTGGAATGAGCAGTTCTTC.

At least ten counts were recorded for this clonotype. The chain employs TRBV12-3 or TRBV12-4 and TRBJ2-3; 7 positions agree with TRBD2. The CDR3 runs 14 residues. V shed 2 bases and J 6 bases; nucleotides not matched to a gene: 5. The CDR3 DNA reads TGTGCCAGCAGTTTAAGACTAGCAGGTGATACGCAGTATTTT. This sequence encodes CASSLRLAGDTQYF.

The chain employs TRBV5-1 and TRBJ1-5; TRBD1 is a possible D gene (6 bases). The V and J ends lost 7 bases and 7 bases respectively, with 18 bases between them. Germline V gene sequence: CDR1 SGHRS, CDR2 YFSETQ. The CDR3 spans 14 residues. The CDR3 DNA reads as TGCGCCAGCGCGCAACAAGGGGGTGGGCAGCCCCAGCATTTT. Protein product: CASAQQGGGQPQHF.